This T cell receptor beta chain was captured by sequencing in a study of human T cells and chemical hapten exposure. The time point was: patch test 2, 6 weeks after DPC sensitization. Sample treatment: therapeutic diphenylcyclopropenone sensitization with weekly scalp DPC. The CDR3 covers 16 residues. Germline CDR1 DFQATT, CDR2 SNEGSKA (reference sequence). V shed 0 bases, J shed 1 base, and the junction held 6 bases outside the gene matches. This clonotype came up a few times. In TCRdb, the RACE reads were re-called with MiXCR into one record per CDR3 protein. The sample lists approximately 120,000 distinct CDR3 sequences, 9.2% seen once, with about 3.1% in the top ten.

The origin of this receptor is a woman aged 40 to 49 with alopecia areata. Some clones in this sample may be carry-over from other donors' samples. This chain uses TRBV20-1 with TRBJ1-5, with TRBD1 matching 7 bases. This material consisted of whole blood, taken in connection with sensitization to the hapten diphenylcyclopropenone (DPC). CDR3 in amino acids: CSARDGEGASNQPQHF. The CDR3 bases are TGCAGTGCTAGAGATGGGGAGGGGGCAAGCAATCAGCCCCAGCATTTT.